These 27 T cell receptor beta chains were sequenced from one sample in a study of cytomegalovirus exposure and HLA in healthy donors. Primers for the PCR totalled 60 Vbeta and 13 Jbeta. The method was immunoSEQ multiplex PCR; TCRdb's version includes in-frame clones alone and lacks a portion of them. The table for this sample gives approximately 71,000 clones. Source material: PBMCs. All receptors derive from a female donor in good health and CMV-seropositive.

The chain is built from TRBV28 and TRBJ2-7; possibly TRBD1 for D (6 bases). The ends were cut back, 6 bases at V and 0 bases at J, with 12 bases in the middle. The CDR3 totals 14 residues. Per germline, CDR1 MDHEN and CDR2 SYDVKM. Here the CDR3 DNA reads TGTGCCAGCAGCAAGACAGGAAACTCCTACGAGCAGTACTTC. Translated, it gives CASSKTGNSYEQYF.

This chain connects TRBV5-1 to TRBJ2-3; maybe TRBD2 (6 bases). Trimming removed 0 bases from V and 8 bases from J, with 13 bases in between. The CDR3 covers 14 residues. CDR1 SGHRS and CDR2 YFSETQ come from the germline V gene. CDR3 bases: TGCGCCAGCAGCTTGGATGGGCGGGGAGGTACGCAGTATTTT. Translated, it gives CASSLDGRGGTQYF.

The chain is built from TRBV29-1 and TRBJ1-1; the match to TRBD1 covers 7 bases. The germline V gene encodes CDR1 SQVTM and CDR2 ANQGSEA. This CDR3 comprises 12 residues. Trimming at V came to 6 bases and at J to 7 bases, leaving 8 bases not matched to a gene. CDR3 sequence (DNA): TGCAGCGTGAGGGGACAGTTGGTTGAAGCTTTCTTT. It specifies CSVRGQLVEAFF.

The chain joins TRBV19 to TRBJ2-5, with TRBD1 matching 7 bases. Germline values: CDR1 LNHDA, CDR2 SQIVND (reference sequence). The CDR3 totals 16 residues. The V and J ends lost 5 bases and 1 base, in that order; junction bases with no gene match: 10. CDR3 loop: CASSAPIWTGQETQYF. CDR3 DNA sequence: TGTGCCAGTAGTGCCCCTATCTGGACAGGCCAAGAGACCCAGTACTTC. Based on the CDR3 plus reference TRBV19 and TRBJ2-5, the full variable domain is DGGITQSPKYLFRKEGQNVTLSCEQNLNHDAMYWYRQDPGQGLRLIYYSQIVNDFQKGDIAEGYSVSREKKESFPLTVTSAQKNPTAFYLCASSAPIWTGQETQYFGPGTRLLVL.

The CDR3 sequence: CASSRIGGTVDNEQFF. CDR3 in DNA: TGTGCCAGCAGTCGTATTGGCGGGACAGTCGACAATGAGCAGTTCTTC. The chain uses TRBV28 and TRBJ2-1; tentatively, D is TRBD1 (7 bases). Germline values: CDR1 MDHEN, CDR2 SYDVKM. V dropped 5 bases and J dropped 5 bases, with 19 bases sitting between them. The CDR3 length is 16 residues.

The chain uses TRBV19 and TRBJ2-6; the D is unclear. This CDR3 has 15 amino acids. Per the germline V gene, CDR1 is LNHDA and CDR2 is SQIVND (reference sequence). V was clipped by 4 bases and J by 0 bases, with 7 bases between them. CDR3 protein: CASSTFGSGANVLTF. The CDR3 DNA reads TGTGCCAGTAGTACATTCGGCTCTGGGGCCAACGTCCTGACTTTC.

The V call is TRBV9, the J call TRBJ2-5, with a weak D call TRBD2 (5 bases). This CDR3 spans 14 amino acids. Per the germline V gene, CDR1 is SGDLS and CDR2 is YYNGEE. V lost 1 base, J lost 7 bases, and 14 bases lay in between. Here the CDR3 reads CASSVYRAAGTQYF. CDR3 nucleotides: TGTGCCAGCAGCGTATATAGGGCTGCGGGGACCCAGTACTTC.

CDR3 region: CASSQVQGLAGNNEQFF. The CDR3 DNA follows: TGTGCCAGCAGCCAAGTTCAAGGACTAGCGGGTAACAATGAGCAGTTCTTC. The chain couples TRBV14 to TRBJ2-1; TRBD2 aligns across 11 bases. There are 17 residues in the CDR3. Trimming removed 1 base from V and 5 bases from J; junction bases left unmatched: 7. CDR1 and CDR2 from the germline V gene are SGHDN and FVKESK. The full variable domain, completed using reference TRBV14 and TRBJ2-1, is EAGVTQFPSHSVIEKGQTVTLRCDPISGHDNLYWYRRVMGKEIKFLLHFVKESKQDESGMPNNRFLAERTGGTYSTLKVQPAELEDSGVYFCASSQVQGLAGNNEQFFGPGTRLTVL.

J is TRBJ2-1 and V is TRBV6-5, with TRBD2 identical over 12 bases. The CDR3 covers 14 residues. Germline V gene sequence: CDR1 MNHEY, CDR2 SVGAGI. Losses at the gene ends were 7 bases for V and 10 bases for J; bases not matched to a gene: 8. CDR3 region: CASTSSGGAREQFF. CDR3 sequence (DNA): TGTGCCAGCACCTCTAGCGGGGGGGCTCGGGAGCAGTTCTTC.

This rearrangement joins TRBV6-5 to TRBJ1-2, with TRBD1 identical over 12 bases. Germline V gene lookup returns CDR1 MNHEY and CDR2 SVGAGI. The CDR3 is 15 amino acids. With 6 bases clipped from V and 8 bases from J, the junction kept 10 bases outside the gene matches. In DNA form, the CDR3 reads TGTGCCAGCAGAAAAATTGGGACAGGGGGCAGAGGCTACACCTTC. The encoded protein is CASRKIGTGGRGYTF.

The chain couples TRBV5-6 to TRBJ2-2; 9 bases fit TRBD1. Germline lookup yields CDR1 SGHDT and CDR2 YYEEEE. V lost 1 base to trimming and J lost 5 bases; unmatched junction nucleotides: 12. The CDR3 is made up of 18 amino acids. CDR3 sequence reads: CASSLWAYRGRGTGELFF. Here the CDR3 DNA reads TGTGCCAGCAGCTTGTGGGCATACAGGGGGCGCGGTACCGGGGAGCTGTTTTTT.

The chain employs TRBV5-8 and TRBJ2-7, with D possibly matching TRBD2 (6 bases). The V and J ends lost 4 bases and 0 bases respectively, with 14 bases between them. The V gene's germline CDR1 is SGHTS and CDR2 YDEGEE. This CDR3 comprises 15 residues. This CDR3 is CASSRSGVSSYEQYF. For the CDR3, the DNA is TGTGCCAGCAGCCGATCGGGGGTCAGCTCCTACGAGCAGTACTTC.

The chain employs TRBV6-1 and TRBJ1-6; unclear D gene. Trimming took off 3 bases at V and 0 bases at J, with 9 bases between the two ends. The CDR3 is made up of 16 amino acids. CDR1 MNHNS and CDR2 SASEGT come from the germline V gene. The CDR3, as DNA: TGTGCCAGCAGTGAGCGGGCCAACTCCTATAATTCACCCCTCCACTTT. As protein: CASSERANSYNSPLHF.

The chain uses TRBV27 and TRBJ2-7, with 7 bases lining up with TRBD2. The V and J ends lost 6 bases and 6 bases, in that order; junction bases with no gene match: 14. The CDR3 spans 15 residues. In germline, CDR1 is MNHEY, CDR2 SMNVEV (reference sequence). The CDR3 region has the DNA TGTGCCAGCAGCAGACGAGGGGACTACCTTAGCGAGCAGTACTTC. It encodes CASSRRGDYLSEQYF.

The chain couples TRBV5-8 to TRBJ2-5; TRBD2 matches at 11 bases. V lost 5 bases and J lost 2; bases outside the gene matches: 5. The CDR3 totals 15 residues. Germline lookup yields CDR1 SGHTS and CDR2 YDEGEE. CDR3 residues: CASSLRLAGQETQYF. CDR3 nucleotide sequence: TGTGCCAGCAGTCTTCGACTAGCGGGACAAGAGACCCAGTACTTC.

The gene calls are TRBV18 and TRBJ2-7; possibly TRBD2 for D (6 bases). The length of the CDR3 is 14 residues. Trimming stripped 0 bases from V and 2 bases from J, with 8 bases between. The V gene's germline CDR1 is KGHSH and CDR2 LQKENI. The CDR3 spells CASSPPGLTYEQYF. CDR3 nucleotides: TGTGCCAGCTCACCACCGGGACTCACCTACGAGCAGTACTTC.

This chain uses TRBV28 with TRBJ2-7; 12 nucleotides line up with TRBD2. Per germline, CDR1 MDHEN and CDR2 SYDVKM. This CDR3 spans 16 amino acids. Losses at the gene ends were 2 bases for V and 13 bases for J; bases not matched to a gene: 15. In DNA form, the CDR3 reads TGTGCCAGCAGTTTAGGGTTGGTTCCTAGCGGGAGGGCCTACTACTTC. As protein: CASSLGLVPSGRAYYF.

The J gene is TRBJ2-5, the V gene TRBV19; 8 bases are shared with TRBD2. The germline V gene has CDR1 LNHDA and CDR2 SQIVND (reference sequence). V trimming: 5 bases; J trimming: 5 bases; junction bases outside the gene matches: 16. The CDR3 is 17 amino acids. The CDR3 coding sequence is TGTGCCAGTAGTGGGTATAGGCGGGGGGTCTGGCTGGAGACCCAGTACTTC. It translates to CASSGYRRGVWLETQYF.

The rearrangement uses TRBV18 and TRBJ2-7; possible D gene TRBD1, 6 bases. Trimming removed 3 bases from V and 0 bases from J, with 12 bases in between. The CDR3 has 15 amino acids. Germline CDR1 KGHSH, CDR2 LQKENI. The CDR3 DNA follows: TGTGCCAGCTCACCGGGGGACATCTTCTCCTACGAGCAGTACTTC. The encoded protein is CASSPGDIFSYEQYF.

As DNA, the CDR3 is TGTGCCAGCTCACCACGCAGGGACCAAGAGACCCAGTACTTC. Residues: CASSPRRDQETQYF. The V and J genes are TRBV18 and TRBJ2-5; tentatively, D is TRBD1 (5 bases). Trimming shortened V by 1 base and J by 0 bases, and 6 bases separated the two germline ends. Germline CDR1 reads KGHSH; CDR2 reads LQKENI. The length of the CDR3 is 14 residues.

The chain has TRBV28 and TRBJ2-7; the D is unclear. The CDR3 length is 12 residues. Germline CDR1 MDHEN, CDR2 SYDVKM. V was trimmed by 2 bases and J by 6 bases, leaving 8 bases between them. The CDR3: CASSLNGPEQYF. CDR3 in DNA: TGTGCCAGCAGTTTAAATGGGCCCGAGCAGTACTTC. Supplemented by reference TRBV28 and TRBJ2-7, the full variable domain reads DVKVTQSSRYLVKRTGEKVFLECVQDMDHENMFWYRQDPGLGLRLIYFSYDVKMKEKGDIPEGYSVSREKKERFSLILESASTNQTSMYLCASSLNGPEQYFGPGTRLTVT.

Written as DNA, the CDR3 is TGCGCCAGCGGTGTAGCGGGAGCCGGGGAGCTGTTTTTT. Translation gives CASGVAGAGELFF. This sequence joins TRBV10-1 and TRBJ2-2; 9 bases line up with TRBD2. The CDR3 extends over 13 amino acids. CDR1 is WNHNN and CDR2 is SYGVQD in the germline V gene (reference sequence). Trimming at V came to 8 bases and at J to 6 bases, leaving 4 bases not matched to a gene.

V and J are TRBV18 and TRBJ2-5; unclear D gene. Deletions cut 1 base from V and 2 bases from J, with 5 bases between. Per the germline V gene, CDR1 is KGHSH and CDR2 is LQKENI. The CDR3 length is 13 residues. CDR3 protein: CASSPRVQETQYF. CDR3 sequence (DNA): TGTGCCAGCTCACCACGAGTGCAAGAGACCCAGTACTTC.

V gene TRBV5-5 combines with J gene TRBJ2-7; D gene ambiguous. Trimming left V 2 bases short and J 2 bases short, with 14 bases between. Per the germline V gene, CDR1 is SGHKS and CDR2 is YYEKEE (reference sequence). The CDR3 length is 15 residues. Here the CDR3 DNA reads TGTGCCAGCAGCTTAGCTTACCTAGGTACCTACGAGCAGTACTTC. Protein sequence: CASSLAYLGTYEQYF.

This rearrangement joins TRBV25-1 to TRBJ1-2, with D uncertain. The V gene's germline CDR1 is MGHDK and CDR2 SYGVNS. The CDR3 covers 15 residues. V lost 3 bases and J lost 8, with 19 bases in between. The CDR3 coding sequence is TGTGCCAGCAGTGATCCAGCCAGGTCAGGCCGAGGCTACACCTTC. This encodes CASSDPARSGRGYTF.

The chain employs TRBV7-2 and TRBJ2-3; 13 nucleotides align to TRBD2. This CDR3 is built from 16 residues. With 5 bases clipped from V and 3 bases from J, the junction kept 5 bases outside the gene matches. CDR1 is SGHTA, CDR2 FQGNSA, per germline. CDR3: CASSTRLAGGTDTQYF. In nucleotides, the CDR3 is TGTGCCAGCAGCACCAGACTAGCGGGAGGTACAGATACGCAGTATTTT. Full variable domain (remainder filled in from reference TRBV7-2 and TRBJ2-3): GAGVSQSPSNKVTEKGKDVELRCDPISGHTALYWYRQSLGQGLEFLIYFQGNSAPDKSGLPSDRFSAERTGGSVSTLTIQRTQQEDSAVYLCASSTRLAGGTDTQYFGPGTRLTVL.

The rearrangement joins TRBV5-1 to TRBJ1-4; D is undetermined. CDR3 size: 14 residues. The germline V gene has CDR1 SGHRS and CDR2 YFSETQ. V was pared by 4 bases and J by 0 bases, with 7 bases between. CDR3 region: CASSPGATNEKLFF. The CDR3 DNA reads TGCGCCAGCAGCCCCGGGGCAACTAATGAAAAACTGTTTTTT.